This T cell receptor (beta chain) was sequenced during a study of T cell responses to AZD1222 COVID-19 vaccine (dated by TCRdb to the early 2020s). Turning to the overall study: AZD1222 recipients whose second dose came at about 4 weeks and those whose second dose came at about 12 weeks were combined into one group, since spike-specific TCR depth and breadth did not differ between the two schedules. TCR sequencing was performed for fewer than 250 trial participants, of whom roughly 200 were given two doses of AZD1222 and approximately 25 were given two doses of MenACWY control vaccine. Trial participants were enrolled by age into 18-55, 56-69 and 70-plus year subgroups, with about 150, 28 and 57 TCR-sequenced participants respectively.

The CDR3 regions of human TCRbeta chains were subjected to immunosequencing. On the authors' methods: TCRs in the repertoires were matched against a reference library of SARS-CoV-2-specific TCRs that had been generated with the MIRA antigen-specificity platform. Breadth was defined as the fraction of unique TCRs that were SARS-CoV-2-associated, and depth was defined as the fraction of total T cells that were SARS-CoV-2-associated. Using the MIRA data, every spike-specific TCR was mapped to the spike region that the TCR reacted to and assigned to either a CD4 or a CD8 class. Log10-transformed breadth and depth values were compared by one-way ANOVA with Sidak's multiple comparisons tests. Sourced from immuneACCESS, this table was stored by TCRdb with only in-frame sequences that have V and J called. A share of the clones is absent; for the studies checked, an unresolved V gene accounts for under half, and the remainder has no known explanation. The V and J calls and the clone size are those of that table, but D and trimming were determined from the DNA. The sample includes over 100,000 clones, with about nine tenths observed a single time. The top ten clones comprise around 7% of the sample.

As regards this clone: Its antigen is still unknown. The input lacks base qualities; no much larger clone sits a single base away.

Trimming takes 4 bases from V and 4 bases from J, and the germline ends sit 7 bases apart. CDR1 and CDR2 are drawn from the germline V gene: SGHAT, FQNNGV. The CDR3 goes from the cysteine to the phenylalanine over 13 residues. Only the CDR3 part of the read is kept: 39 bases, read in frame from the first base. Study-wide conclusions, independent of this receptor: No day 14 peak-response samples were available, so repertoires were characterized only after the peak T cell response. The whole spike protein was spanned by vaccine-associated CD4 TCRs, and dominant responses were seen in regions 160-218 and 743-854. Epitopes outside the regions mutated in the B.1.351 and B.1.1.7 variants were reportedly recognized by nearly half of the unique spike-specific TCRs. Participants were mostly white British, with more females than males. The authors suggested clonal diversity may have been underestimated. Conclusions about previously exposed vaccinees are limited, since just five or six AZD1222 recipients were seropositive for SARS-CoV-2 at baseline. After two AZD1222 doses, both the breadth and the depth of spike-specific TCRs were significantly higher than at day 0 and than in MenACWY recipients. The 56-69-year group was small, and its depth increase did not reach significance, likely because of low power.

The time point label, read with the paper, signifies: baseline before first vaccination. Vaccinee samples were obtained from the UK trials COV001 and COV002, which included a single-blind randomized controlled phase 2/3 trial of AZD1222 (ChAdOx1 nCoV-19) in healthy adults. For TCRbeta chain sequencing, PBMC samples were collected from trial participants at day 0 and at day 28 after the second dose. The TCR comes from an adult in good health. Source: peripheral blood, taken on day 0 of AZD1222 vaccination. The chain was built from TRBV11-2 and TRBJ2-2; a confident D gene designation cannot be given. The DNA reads TGTGCCAGCAGCTCTCACCGCACCGGGGAGCTGTTTTTT. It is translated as CASSSHRTGELFF.